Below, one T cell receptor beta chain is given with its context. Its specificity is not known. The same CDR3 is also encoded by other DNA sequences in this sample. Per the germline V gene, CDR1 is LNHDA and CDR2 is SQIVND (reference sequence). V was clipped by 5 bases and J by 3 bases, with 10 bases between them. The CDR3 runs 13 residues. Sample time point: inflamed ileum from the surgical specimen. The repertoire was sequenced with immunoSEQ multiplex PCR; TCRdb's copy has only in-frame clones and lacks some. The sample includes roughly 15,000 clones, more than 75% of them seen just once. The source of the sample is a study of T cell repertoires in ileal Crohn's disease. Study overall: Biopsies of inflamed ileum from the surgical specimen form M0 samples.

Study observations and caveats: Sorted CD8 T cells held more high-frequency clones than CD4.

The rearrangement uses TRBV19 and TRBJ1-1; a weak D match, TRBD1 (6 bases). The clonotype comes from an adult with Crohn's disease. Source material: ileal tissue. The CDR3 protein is CASSVKGDTEAFF. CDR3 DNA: TGTGCCAGTAGTGTCAAGGGGGACACTGAAGCTTTCTTT.